The sequence of this TCR beta chain was determined in a study of blood T cell repertoires in COVID-19. Sequenced by immunoSEQ multiplex PCR; TCRdb stores in-frame clones only, minus some. The data show about 140,000 clones, roughly 82% seen once. The length of the CDR3 is 17 residues. Germline V lookup: CDR1 KGHDR, CDR2 SFDVKD. Deletions cut 2 bases from V and 0 bases from J, with 14 bases between. This clonotype was obtained from an elderly man with acute or convalescent COVID-19. The rearrangement uses TRBV24-1 and TRBJ2-3; TRBD2 is a possible D gene (6 bases). Sequencing was done on a sample of peripheral blood. The CDR3 region is CATSDSRAGTSTDTQYF. The CDR3 bases are TGTGCCACCAGTGATTCTCGGGCGGGAACTAGCACAGATACGCAGTATTTT.